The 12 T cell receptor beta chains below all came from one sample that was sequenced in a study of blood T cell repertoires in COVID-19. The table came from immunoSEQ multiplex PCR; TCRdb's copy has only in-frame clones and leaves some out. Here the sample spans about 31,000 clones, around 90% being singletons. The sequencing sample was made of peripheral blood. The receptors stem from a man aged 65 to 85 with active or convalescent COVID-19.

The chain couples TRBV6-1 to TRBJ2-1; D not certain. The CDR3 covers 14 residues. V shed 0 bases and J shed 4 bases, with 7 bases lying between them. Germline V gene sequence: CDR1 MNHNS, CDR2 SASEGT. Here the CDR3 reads CASSEAPRYNEQFF. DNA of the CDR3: TGTGCCAGCAGTGAAGCGCCCAGATACAATGAGCAGTTCTTC.

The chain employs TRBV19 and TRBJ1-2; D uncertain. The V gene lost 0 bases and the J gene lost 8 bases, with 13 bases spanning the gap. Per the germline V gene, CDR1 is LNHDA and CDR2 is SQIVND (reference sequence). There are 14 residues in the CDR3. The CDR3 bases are TGTGCCAGTAGTATAGATCTCCCGCCGGAGGGCTACACCTTC. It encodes CASSIDLPPEGYTF. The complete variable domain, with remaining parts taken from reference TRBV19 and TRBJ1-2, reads DGGITQSPKYLFRKEGQNVTLSCEQNLNHDAMYWYRQDPGQGLRLIYYSQIVNDFQKGDIAEGYSVSREKKESFPLTVTSAQKNPTAFYLCASSIDLPPEGYTFGSGTRLTVV.

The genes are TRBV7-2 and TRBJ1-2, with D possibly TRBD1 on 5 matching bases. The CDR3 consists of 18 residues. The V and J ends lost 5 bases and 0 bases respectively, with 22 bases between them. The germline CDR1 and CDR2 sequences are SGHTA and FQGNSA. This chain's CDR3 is CASSPTPGGWTPNYGYTF. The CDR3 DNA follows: TGTGCCAGCAGCCCGACCCCCGGGGGGTGGACTCCTAACTATGGCTACACCTTC.

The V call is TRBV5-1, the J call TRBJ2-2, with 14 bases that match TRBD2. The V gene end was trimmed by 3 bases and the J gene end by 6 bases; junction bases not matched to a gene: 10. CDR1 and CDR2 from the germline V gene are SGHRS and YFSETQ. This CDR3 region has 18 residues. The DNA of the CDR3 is TGCGCCAGCAGCTCAGGGGTGACTAGCGGGAGGGCCGCCGGGGAGCTGTTTTTT. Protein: CASSSGVTSGRAAGELFF.

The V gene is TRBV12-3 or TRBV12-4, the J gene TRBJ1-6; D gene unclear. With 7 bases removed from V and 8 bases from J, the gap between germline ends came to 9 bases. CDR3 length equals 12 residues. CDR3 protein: CASTLGDSPLHF. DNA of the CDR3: TGTGCCAGCACCCTGGGAGATTCACCCCTCCACTTT.

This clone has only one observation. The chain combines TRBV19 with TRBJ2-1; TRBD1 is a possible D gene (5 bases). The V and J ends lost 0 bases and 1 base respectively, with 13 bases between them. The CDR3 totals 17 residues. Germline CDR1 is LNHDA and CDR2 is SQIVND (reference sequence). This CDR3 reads CASSIEGRRGSYNEQFF. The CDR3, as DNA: TGTGCCAGTAGTATAGAGGGGCGGCGTGGGTCCTACAATGAGCAGTTCTTC.

CDR3 loop: CASSKTPHLTEAGVSDTQYF. The DNA for the CDR3 is TGTGCCAGCAGCAAAACCCCCCATTTGACAGAAGCGGGTGTGTCAGATACGCAGTATTTT. This chain connects TRBV21-1 to TRBJ2-3; the table's D gene call, TRBD2, was not cross checked with the DNA. TRBV21-1 is marked as a pseudogene. The CDR3 has 20 residues.

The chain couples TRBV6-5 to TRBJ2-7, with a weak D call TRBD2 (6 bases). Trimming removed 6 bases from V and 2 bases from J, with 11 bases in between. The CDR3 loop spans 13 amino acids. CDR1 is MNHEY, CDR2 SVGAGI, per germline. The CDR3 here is CASRRDGTYEQYV. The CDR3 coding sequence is TGTGCCAGCAGGCGGGACGGAACCTACGAGCAGTACGTC.

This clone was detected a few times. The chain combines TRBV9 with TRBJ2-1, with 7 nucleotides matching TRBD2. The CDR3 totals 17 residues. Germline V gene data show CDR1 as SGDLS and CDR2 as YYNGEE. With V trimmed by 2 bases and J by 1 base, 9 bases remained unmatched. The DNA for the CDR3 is TGTGCCAGCAGCGTCTCCTTGGGGGAGGGATCCTACAATGAGCAGTTCTTC. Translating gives CASSVSLGEGSYNEQFF.

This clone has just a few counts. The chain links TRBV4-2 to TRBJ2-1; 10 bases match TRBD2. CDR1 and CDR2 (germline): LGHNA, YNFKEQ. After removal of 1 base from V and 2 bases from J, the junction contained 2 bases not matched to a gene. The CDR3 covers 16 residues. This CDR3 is CASSQATSGTYNEQFF. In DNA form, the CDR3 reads TGTGCCAGCAGCCAAGCCACTAGCGGGACCTACAATGAGCAGTTCTTC.

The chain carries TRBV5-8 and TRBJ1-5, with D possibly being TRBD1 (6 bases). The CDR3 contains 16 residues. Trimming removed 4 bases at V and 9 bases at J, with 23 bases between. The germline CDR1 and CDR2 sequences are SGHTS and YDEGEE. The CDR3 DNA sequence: TGTGCCAGCAGCCCTCGCGGGGGCGGAGGCAGACGGCCCCAGCATTTT. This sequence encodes CASSPRGGGGRRPQHF.

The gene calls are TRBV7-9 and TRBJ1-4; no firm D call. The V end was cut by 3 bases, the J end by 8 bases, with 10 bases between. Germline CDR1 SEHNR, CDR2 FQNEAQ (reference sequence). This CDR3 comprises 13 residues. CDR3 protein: CASSLAGGEKLFF. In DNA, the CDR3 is TGTGCCAGCAGCTTGGCGGGCGGAGAAAAACTGTTTTTT.